Below, 13 T cell receptor beta chains from the same sample are listed, as sequenced in a study of blood T cell repertoires in COVID-19. Some clones are missing from TCRdb's copy, which holds only in-frame ones; the method was immunoSEQ multiplex PCR. The sample records about 280,000 clones, 85% to 90% being singletons. The source material was peripheral blood. These receptors were collected from a human donor in a cohort sampled during active COVID-19.

This sequence joins TRBV19 and TRBJ2-1; D is ambiguous. The CDR3 consists of 13 residues. CDR1 is LNHDA and CDR2 is SQIVND in the germline V gene (reference sequence). Trimming took 7 bases from V and 7 from J, leaving 14 bases between them. CDR3 region: CASKFSSGNEQFF. CDR3 in DNA: TGTGCCAGTAAGTTTAGTAGTGGTAATGAGCAGTTCTTC.

This chain joins TRBV2 and TRBJ1-6; 9 nucleotides line up with TRBD1. CDR3 length: 15 amino acids. Germline V gives CDR1 SNHLY, CDR2 FYNNEI. V was clipped by 9 bases and J by 8 bases; unmatched bases: 11. The CDR3 region is CASKQQGAGDSPLHF. In DNA, the CDR3 is TGTGCCAGTAAACAACAGGGGGCAGGGGATTCACCCCTCCACTTT.

This clone was recorded once. The chain couples TRBV29-1 to TRBJ1-2; D possibly corresponds to TRBD1 (6 bases). Deletions cut 3 bases from V and 4 bases from J, with 9 bases between. Germline V gene data show CDR1 as SQVTM and CDR2 as ANQGSEA. The CDR3 contains 12 residues. The CDR3 DNA follows: TGCAGCGTTGACGGGGGGGCCTATGGCTACACCTTC. It translates to CSVDGGAYGYTF.

V gene TRBV28 combines with J gene TRBJ1-1; the D gene is possibly TRBD1 (6 bases). The germline V gene encodes CDR1 MDHEN and CDR2 SYDVKM. The V and J ends lost 2 bases and 4 bases respectively, with 11 bases between them. CDR3 size: 14 residues. For the CDR3, the DNA is TGTGCCAGCAGTTTAAGCAGGGGTGGCACTGAAGCTTTCTTT. This sequence encodes CASSLSRGGTEAFF.

V and J are TRBV27 and TRBJ1-1, with 7 bases fitting TRBD1. From germline, CDR1 is MNHEY and CDR2 SMNVEV (reference sequence). V was pared by 4 bases and J by 5 bases, with 7 bases of the junction left unmatched. The CDR3 loop spans 14 amino acids. CDR3 coding DNA: TGTGCCAGCAGTTCGGACAGGCCCGTAACTGAAGCTTTCTTT. Its translation: CASSSDRPVTEAFF.

The rearrangement joins TRBV9 to TRBJ2-1; D is possibly TRBD1 (6 bases). This CDR3 spans 15 amino acids. CDR1 is SGDLS, CDR2 YYNGEE, per germline. The V gene lost 3 bases and the J gene lost 4 bases, with 14 bases spanning the gap. CDR3 nucleotides: TGTGCCAGCAGCGCCTCCGGGACATCTTACAATGAGCAGTTCTTC. Amino acid sequence: CASSASGTSYNEQFF. Combining the CDR3 with reference TRBV9 and TRBJ2-1 gives the whole variable domain DSGVTQTPKHLITATGQRVTLRCSPRSGDLSVYWYQQSLDQGLQFLIQYYNGEERAKGNILERFSAQQFPDLHSELNLSSLELGDSALYFCASSASGTSYNEQFFGPGTRLTVL.

The chain employs TRBV6-5 and TRBJ2-1; 10 nucleotides align to TRBD1. The length of the CDR3 is 15 residues. V shed 0 bases, J shed 12 bases, and the junction held 8 bases outside the gene matches. From germline, CDR1 is MNHEY and CDR2 SVGAGI. The DNA for the CDR3 is TGTGCCAGCAGTTACTCGGGACAGGGGAATAGGGGGCAGTTCTTC. It yields the protein CASSYSGQGNRGQFF.

A remark on this clone: Being one base from a much bigger clone, this may be a read error. This CDR3 is also generated by other DNA sequences in the sample. The chain employs TRBV5-4 and TRBJ1-2, with a weak D call TRBD1 (6 bases). Germline V lookup: CDR1 SGHNT, CDR2 YYREEE (reference sequence). The CDR3 totals 13 residues. Trimming took 4 bases from V and 1 from J, leaving 8 bases between them. As DNA, the CDR3 is TGTGCCAGCAGCCCGGACAGTAACTATGGCTACACCTTC. Its protein is CASSPDSNYGYTF.

The gene calls are TRBV13 and TRBJ2-2, with 7 bases aligning to TRBD1. Germline CDR1 and CDR2: PRHDT and FYEKMQ (reference sequence). V gave up 3 bases and J gave up 8 bases; unmatched junction bases: 6. This CDR3 region has 14 residues. The CDR3 protein is CASSFSRDSGELFF. The CDR3 DNA is TGTGCCAGCAGCTTTTCTAGGGACAGTGGGGAGCTGTTTTTT.

The rearrangement links TRBV3-1 (or the pseudogene TRBV3-2) to TRBJ1-5, with D uncertain. The V end was cut by 1 base, the J end by 5 bases, with 12 bases between. Germline V gives CDR1 LGHDT, CDR2 YNNKEL (reference sequence). This CDR3 is 15 amino acids long. The CDR3 region has the DNA TGTGCCAGCAGCCAAGGGGCGGGCGGCCATCAGCCCCAGCATTTT. Its protein is CASSQGAGGHQPQHF.

This clone appeared a few times. The chain joins TRBV9 to TRBJ2-7, with TRBD2 identical over 8 bases. J gave up 3 bases and V 0 bases, and 5 bases lay outside the gene matches. The CDR3 runs 15 residues. CDR1 SGDLS and CDR2 YYNGEE come from the germline V gene. CDR3 DNA sequence: TGTGCCAGCAGCGTAGGTGAGACTAGCGTCTACGAGCAGTACTTC. Translated, it gives CASSVGETSVYEQYF.

The rearrangement links TRBV7-2 to TRBJ2-3, with 8 bases fitting TRBD2. Trimming at V came to 5 bases and at J to 0 bases, leaving 4 bases not matched to a gene. Germline CDR1 and CDR2: SGHTA and FQGNSA. The CDR3 sequence is 15 residues long. The CDR3 spells CASSLTGGSTDTQYF. CDR3 coding DNA: TGTGCCAGCAGCCTCACGGGGGGGAGCACAGATACGCAGTATTTT.

V usage is TRBV7-9 and J usage is TRBJ1-5; tentatively, D is TRBD1 (5 bases). V was cut by 3 bases and J by 3 bases, with 9 bases left in between. CDR3 length equals 14 residues. CDR1 SEHNR and CDR2 FQNEAQ come from the germline V gene (reference sequence). The DNA for the CDR3 is TGTGCCAGCAGCTTTGACAGCGACAATCAGCCCCAGCATTTT. Encoded protein: CASSFDSDNQPQHF. Full variable domain (rest looked up from reference TRBV7-9 and TRBJ1-5): DTGVSQNPRHKITKRGQNVTFRCDPISEHNRLYWYRQTLGQGPEFLTYFQNEAQLEKSRLLSDRFSAERPKGSFSTLEIQRTEQGDSAMYLCASSFDSDNQPQHFGDGTRLSIL.